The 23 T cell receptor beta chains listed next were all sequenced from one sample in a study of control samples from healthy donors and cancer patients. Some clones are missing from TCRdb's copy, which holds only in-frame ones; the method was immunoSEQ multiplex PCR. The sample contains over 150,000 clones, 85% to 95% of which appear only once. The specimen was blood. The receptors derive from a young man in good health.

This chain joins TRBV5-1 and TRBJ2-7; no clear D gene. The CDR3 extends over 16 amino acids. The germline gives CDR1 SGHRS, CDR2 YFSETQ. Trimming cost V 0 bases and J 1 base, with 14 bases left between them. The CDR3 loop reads CASSLGGSLKSYEQYF. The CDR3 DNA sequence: TGCGCCAGCAGCTTGGGAGGTAGCTTAAAATCCTACGAGCAGTACTTC.

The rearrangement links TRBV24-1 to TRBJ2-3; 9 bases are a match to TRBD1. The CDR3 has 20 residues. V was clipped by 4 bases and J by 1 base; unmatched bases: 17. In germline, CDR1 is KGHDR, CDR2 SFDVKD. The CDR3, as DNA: TGTGCCACCAGTGACACAGGGGGCAGTCGGAGCCGGCCTGGCACAGATACGCAGTATTTT. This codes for CATSDTGGSRSRPGTDTQYF.

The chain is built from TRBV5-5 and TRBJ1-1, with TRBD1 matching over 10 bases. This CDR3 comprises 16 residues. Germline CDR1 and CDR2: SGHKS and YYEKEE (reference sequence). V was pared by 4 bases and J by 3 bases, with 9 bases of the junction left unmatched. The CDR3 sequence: CASSPTGGAYDTEAFF. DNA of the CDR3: TGTGCCAGCAGCCCGACAGGGGGCGCTTACGACACTGAAGCTTTCTTT.

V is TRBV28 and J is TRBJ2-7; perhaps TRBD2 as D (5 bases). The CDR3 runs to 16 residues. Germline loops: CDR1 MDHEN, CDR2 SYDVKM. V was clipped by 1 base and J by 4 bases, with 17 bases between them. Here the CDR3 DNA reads TGTGCCAGCAGTTTATTTACTAAAGGGTCGGGATACGAGCAGTACTTC. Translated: CASSLFTKGSGYEQYF.

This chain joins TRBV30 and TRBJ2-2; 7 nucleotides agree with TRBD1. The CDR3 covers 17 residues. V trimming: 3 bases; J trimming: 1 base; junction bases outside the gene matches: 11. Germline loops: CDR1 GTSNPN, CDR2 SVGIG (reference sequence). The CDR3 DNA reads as TGTGCCTGGAGCGAGACTACCTGGACAGGGAACACCGGGGAGCTGTTTTTT. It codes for CAWSETTWTGNTGELFF.

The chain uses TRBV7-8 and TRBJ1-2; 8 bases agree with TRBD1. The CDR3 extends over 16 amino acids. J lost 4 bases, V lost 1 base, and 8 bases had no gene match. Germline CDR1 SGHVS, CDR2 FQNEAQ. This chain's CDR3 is CASSLEGTGGIYGYTF. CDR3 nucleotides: TGTGCCAGCAGCTTAGAAGGGACAGGAGGAATCTATGGCTACACCTTC.

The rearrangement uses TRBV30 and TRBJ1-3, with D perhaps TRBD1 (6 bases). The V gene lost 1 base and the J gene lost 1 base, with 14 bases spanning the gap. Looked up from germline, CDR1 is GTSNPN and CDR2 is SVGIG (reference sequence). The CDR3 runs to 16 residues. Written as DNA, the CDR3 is TGTGCCTGGAGTGCCCTGACAGGACGATCTGGAAACACCATATATTTT. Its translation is CAWSALTGRSGNTIYF.

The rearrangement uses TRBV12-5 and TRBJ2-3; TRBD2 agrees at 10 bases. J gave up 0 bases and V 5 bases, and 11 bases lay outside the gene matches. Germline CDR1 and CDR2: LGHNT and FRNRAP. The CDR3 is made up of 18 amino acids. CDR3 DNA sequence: TGTGCTAGTGGTCTCGGGACTAGCGTCTTGATTAGCACAGATACGCAGTATTTT. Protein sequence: CASGLGTSVLISTDTQYF.

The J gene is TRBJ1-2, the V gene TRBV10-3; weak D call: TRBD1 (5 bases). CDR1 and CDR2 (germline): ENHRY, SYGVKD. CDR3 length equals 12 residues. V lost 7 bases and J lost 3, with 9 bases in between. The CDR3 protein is CAITRGHYGYTF. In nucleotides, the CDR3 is TGTGCCATCACAAGGGGACACTATGGCTACACCTTC.

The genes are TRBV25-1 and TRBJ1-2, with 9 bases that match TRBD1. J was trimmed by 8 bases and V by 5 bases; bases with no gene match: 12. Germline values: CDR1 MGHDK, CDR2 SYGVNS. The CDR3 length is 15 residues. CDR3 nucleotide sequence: TGTGCCAGCAGTTTTACAGGGGGCGGAGGCGTCGGCTACACCTTC. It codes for CASSFTGGGGVGYTF.

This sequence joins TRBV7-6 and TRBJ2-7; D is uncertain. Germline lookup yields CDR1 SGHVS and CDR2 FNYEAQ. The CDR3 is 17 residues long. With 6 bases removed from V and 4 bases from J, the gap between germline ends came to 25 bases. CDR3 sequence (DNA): TGTGCCAGCAGTCTTACTTATAGGACGGCTTCCTTTTACGAGCAGTACTTC. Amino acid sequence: CASSLTYRTASFYEQYF.

The CDR3 sequence: CASSKFLRDREIFDSGNTIYF. The CDR3 DNA reads TGTGCCAGCAGCAAATTTCTAAGGGACAGAGAGATTTTTGACTCCGGAAACACCATATATTTT. The V call is TRBV21-1, the J call TRBJ1-3; the DNA was not used to check the table's D call, TRBD1. TRBV21-1 counts as a pseudogene. This CDR3 spans 21 amino acids.

The DNA of the CDR3 is TGTGCCAGCAGTACGGGGTTGAACGGAAACACCATATATTTT. It is translated as CASSTGLNGNTIYF. The chain uses TRBV27 and TRBJ1-3; no definite D call. CDR1 and CDR2 (germline): MNHEY, SMNVEV (reference sequence). Trimming took 5 bases from V and 4 from J, leaving 12 bases between them. CDR3 length: 14 amino acids.

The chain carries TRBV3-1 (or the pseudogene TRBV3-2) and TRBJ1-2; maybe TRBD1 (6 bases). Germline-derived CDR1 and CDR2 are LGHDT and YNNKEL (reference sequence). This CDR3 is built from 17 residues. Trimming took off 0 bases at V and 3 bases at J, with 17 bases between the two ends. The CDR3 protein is CASSQEPRGGADYGYTF. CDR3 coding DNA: TGTGCCAGCAGCCAAGAGCCCCGGGGGGGGGCGGACTATGGCTACACCTTC.

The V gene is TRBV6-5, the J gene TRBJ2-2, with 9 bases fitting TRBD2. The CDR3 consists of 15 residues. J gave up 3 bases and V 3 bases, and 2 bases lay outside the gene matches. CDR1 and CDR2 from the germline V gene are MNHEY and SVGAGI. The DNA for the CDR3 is TGTGCCAGCAGTTATAGCGGGGGATACACCGGGGAGCTGTTTTTT. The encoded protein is CASSYSGGYTGELFF.

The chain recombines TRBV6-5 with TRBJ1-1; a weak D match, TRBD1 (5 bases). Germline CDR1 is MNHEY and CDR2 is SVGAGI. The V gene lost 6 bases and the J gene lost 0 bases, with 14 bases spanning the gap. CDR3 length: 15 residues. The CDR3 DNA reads TGTGCCAGCAGGGGACCGACGATAATGAACACTGAAGCTTTCTTT. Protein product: CASRGPTIMNTEAFF.

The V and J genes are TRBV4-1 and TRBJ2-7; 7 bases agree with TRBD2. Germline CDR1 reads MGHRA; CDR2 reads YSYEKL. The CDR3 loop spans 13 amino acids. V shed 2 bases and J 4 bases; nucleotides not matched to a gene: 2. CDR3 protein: CASSQWGGYEQYF. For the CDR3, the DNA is TGCGCCAGCAGCCAATGGGGAGGGTACGAGCAGTACTTC.

CDR3 protein: CASSLRKPQKYRGWYEQYF. In DNA, the CDR3 is TGTGCCAGCAGCTTAAGGAAGCCCCAAAAATACAGGGGGTGGTACGAGCAGTACTTC. The V gene is TRBV5-6, the J gene TRBJ2-7; 8 nucleotides line up with TRBD1. The trim removed 2 bases at V and 4 bases at J, leaving 20 bases unmatched. Germline-derived CDR1 and CDR2 are SGHDT and YYEEEE. The CDR3 extends over 19 amino acids.

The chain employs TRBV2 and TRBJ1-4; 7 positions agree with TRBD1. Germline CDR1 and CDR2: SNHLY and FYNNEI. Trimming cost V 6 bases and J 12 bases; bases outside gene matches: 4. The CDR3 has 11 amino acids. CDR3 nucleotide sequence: TGTGCCAGCAGATGGACAGGTGAACTGTTTTTT. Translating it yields CASRWTGELFF.

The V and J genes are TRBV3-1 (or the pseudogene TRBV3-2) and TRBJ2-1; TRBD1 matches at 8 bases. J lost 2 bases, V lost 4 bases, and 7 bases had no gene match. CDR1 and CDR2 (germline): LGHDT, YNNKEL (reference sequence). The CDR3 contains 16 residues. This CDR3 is CASSLTTGEAYNEQFF. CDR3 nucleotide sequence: TGTGCCAGCAGCCTTACGACAGGGGAGGCCTACAATGAGCAGTTCTTC.

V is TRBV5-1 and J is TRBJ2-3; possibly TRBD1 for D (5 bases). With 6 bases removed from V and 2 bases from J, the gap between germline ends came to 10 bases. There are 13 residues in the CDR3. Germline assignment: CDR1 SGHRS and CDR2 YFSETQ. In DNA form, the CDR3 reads TGCGCCAGCACCCCGACAGTCACAGATACGCAGTATTTT. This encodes CASTPTVTDTQYF. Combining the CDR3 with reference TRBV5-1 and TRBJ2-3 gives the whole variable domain KAGVTQTPRYLIKTRGQQVTLSCSPISGHRSVSWYQQTPGQGLQFLFEYFSETQRNKGNFPGRFSGRQFSNSRSEMNVSTLELGDSALYLCASTPTVTDTQYFGPGTRLTVL.

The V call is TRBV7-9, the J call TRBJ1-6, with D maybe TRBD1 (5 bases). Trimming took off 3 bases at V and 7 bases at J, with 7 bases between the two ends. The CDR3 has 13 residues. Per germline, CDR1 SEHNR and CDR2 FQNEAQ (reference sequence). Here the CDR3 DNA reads TGTGCCAGCAGCTTGAACAGGAATTCACCCCTCCACTTT. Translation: CASSLNRNSPLHF.

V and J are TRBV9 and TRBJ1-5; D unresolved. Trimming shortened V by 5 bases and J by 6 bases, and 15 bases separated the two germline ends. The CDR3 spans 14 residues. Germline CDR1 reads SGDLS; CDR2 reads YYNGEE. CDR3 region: CASSTSRGGQPQHF. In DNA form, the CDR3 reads TGTGCCAGCAGTACATCTCGGGGAGGTCAGCCCCAGCATTTT. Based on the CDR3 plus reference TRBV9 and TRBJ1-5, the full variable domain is DSGVTQTPKHLITATGQRVTLRCSPRSGDLSVYWYQQSLDQGLQFLIQYYNGEERAKGNILERFSAQQFPDLHSELNLSSLELGDSALYFCASSTSRGGQPQHFGDGTRLSIL.